Listed here are 5 T cell receptor beta chains from one sample, sequenced in a study of shared T cell receptors in the human thymus. The repertoire was sequenced with immunoSEQ multiplex PCR; TCRdb's copy has only in-frame clones and lacks some. The profile shows over 650,000 clones, around 87% of them singletons. This sample was also put to use in a study of human thymus T cells.

The specimen sequenced was thymocytes. These receptors all stem from a boy younger than two with a congenital heart defect.

The genes are TRBV27 and TRBJ2-2; TRBD2 aligns across 11 bases. Germline CDR1 is MNHEY and CDR2 is SMNVEV (reference sequence). The CDR3 is 17 residues long. V gave up 4 bases and J gave up 5 bases; unmatched junction bases: 9. The CDR3 reads CASSSSGGPGRTGELFF. CDR3 DNA: TGTGCCAGCAGTTCTAGCGGGGGGCCGGGGCGTACCGGGGAGCTGTTTTTT.

This sequence joins TRBV4-3 and TRBJ2-7, with TRBD2 matching 7 bases. CDR3 size: 17 residues. Germline V lookup: CDR1 LGHNA, CDR2 YSLEER. V lost 0 bases and J lost 0; bases outside the gene matches: 8. The CDR3 spells CASSQDFGTKDSYEQYF. CDR3 in DNA: TGCGCCAGCAGCCAAGATTTTGGGACTAAGGACTCCTACGAGCAGTACTTC.

This clone appeared a single time. The J gene is TRBJ2-5, the V gene TRBV2; 10 nucleotides line up with TRBD2. The ends lost 4 bases at V and 3 bases at J; junction bases unmatched: 11. Germline-derived CDR1 and CDR2 are SNHLY and FYNNEI. The CDR3 runs to 17 residues. The CDR3 region has the DNA TGTGCCAGCAGTGCACAGTCTTCAGCGGGGGGGGAAGAGACCCAGTACTTC. Translating gives CASSAQSSAGGEETQYF.

The V and J genes are TRBV5-1 and TRBJ2-5; TRBD1 matches at 9 bases. CDR1 is SGHRS and CDR2 is YFSETQ in the germline V gene. This CDR3 spans 15 amino acids. J gave up 4 bases and V 5 bases, and 9 bases lay outside the gene matches. CDR3 in amino acids: CASRGTGQGRETQYF. CDR3 sequence (DNA): TGCGCCAGCAGGGGAACGGGACAGGGCAGAGAGACCCAGTACTTC.

The chain links TRBV29-1 to TRBJ2-1; the match to TRBD2 covers 11 bases. V was clipped by 8 bases and J by 1 base; unmatched bases: 16. This CDR3 comprises 18 residues. Germline V gene lookup returns CDR1 SQVTM and CDR2 ANQGSEA. CDR3 sequence (DNA): TGCAGCTACAATAGCGGGAGGGAGGTCCTTGGGTCCTACAATGAGCAGTTCTTC. Its protein product is CSYNSGREVLGSYNEQFF.